The 8 T cell receptor beta chains below were found in one sample sequenced in a study of control samples from healthy donors and cancer patients. Assay: immunoSEQ multiplex PCR; the TCRdb copy retains only in-frame clones and omits some. The repertoire holds about 72,000 clones, with approximately 92% as singletons. Material for sequencing was blood. Every receptor here comes from a woman in her sixties or seventies in good health.

The CDR3 region has the DNA TGTGCCAGCAGTTCGCTCTTGGGGAGCGGGAAGGCGGGGACCGGGGAGCTGTTTTTT. Translating it yields CASSSLLGSGKAGTGELFF. The chain combines TRBV28 with TRBJ2-2, with 7 bases lining up with TRBD2. V trimming: 4 bases; J trimming: 5 bases; junction bases outside the gene matches: 19. Germline V gene lookup returns CDR1 MDHEN and CDR2 SYDVKM. The CDR3 has 19 residues. The full variable domain, in which reference TRBV28 and TRBJ2-2 provide the parts outside the CDR3, is DVKVTQSSRYLVKRTGEKVFLECVQDMDHENMFWYRQDPGLGLRLIYFSYDVKMKEKGDIPEGYSVSREKKERFSLILESASTNQTSMYLCASSSLLGSGKAGTGELFFGEGSRLTVL.

V is TRBV15 and J is TRBJ1-2; 7 bases line up with TRBD1. Germline CDR1 and CDR2: LNHNV and YYDKDF (reference sequence). The CDR3 is 15 residues long. After removal of 0 bases from V and 1 base from J, the junction contained 2 bases not matched to a gene. The CDR3 region has the DNA TGTGCCACCAGCAGAGATCGACAGGGTAACTATGGCTACACCTTC. Translated: CATSRDRQGNYGYTF.

This clone was seen just once. This chain connects TRBV6-1 to TRBJ1-2; D unclear. The CDR3 extends over 15 amino acids. V was cut by 0 bases and J by 0 bases, with 8 bases left in between. Germline-derived CDR1 and CDR2 are MNHNS and SASEGT. In DNA form, the CDR3 reads TGTGCCAGCAGTGAAGCGGCCGCAGCTAACTATGGCTACACCTTC. This sequence encodes CASSEAAAANYGYTF.

On this clone itself: An end of the junction does not agree with germline; a read error may underlie this. The chain employs TRBV2 and TRBJ2-3; 7 bases align to TRBD1. The CDR3 contains 15 residues. Germline V gene data show CDR1 as SNHLY and CDR2 as FYNNEI. The CDR3: CASSQATGSTDTQYF. Written as DNA, the CDR3 is TGTGCCAGCAGTCAAGCGACAGGGAGCACAGATACGCAGTATTTT.

CDR3 sequence: CASSPRTPNEKLFF. The CDR3 nucleotides read TGTGCCAGCAGTCCTCGGACACCGAATGAAAAACTGTTTTTT. The chain links TRBV6-6 to TRBJ1-4, with a tentative D call TRBD1 (5 bases). The CDR3 is 14 amino acids. Trimming shortened V by 5 bases and J by 5 bases, and 12 bases separated the two germline ends. CDR1 MNHNY and CDR2 SVGAGI come from the germline V gene (reference sequence).

The genes are TRBV10-3 and TRBJ2-7; possible D gene TRBD1, 6 bases. Germline assignment: CDR1 ENHRY and CDR2 SYGVKD. Trimming took 6 bases from V and 6 from J, leaving 24 bases between them. There are 16 residues in the CDR3. In DNA form, the CDR3 reads TGTGCCATCAGGGACTCACCGACAGGAGTCGTCCCCGAGCAGTACTTC. Protein product: CAIRDSPTGVVPEQYF.

This chain joins TRBV6-5 and TRBJ2-7; 9 bases agree with TRBD2. Per the germline V gene, CDR1 is MNHEY and CDR2 is SVGAGI. This CDR3 comprises 13 residues. V shed 6 bases and J 2 bases; nucleotides not matched to a gene: 2. Here the CDR3 DNA reads TGTGCCAGCAGGACTAGCGGAACCTACGAGCAGTACTTC. This encodes CASRTSGTYEQYF.

V gene TRBV6-5 combines with J gene TRBJ1-5; 11 positions match TRBD1. The CDR3 extends over 15 amino acids. Germline V CDR1 and CDR2: MNHEY, SVGAGI. Trimming cost V 10 bases and J 3 bases; bases outside gene matches: 8. In DNA, the CDR3 is TGTGCCACTCGAAGGACAGGGGGCTACAATCAGCCCCAGCATTTT. Its translation: CATRRTGGYNQPQHF.